The rows below give T cell receptor beta chains drawn from one sample of a study of lymphopenia after photon versus proton radiotherapy. Libraries were prepared by immunoSEQ multiplex PCR; TCRdb keeps only in-frame clonotypes and omits some of them. The data hold tens of thousands of clones, with roughly 90% observed a single time. Sample: peripheral blood, taken from a patient treated with proton-based radiotherapy. The receptors here all came from an older woman with cholangiocarcinoma. Some clones in this sample may be carry-over from other donors' samples. Each CDR3 is given with its conserved first and last residue. The D gene is left open where the match is weak. Clone size is given for some rows only: seen once, a few or many times, or a class if the clone is expanded.

j_call,d_call,clone_size,v_call,cdr3_nt,cdr3_aa
TRBJ1-1,-,-,TRBV20-1,TGCAACTGCGAAGGGTCCACTGAAGCTTTCTTT,CNCEGSTEAFF
TRBJ2-2,-,-,TRBV7-6,TGTGCCAGCAGCTTAGCGGAGAGGCCCCGGGACGGGGAGCTGTTTTTT,CASSLAERPRDGELFF
TRBJ1-1,TRBD1,once,TRBV2,TGTGCCAGCAGTGCAGGGGGCAGGACTGAAGCTTTCTTT,CASSAGGRTEAFF
TRBJ2-1,TRBD2,-,TRBV7-3,TGTGCCAGCAGCTTAGCGGGGGGCCGGTACAATGAGCAGTTCTTC,CASSLAGGRYNEQFF
TRBJ2-1,TRBD2,-,TRBV19,TGTGCCAGTAGTATCGTAGCGGGACCCTACAATGAGCAGTTCTTC,CASSIVAGPYNEQFF
TRBJ1-1,-,-,TRBV19,TGTGCCAGTAGGTCCCGTTGGTTCCCGGTCTTT,CASRSRWFPVF
TRBJ2-1,TRBD1,-,TRBV7-3,TGTGCCAGCAGCTACGCCGGGACAGGGCCCAATGAGCAGTTCTTC,CASSYAGTGPNEQFF
TRBJ1-2,-,-,TRBV5-1,TGCGCCAGCAGCTTGGCCACGGGGTCGCGAGGCTATGGCTACACCTTC,CASSLATGSRGYGYTF
TRBJ2-7,-,-,TRBV11-2,TGTGCCAGCAGCAGGCAGACAGGCCCCTACGAGCAGTACTTC,CASSRQTGPYEQYF
TRBJ2-1,TRBD2,-,TRBV6-5,TGTGCCAGCAGTCCCCGGGACTACCTCTACAATGAGCAGTTCTTC,CASSPRDYLYNEQFF
TRBJ1-5,-,once,TRBV27,TGTGCCAGCAGTTCGGGGGTTAGCAATCAGCCCCAGCATTTT,CASSSGVSNQPQHF
TRBJ1-3,-,-,TRBV7-9,TGTGCCAGCAGACCTTGGGGGGAAAGCTCTGGAAACACCATATATTTT,CASRPWGESSGNTIYF
TRBJ1-3,-,-,TRBV15,TGTGCCACCAGCAGAGGTACAGGAGGGACCTCTGGAAACACCATATATTTT,CATSRGTGGTSGNTIYF
TRBJ2-1,TRBD1,-,TRBV6-5,TGTGCCAGCCGACAGGGTTTCAATGAGCAGTTCTTC,CASRQGFNEQFF
TRBJ2-3,-,once,TRBV7-6,TGTGCCAGCAGCGGAGAACTGGCGGGCGGCACAGATACGCAGTATTTT,CASSGELAGGTDTQYF
TRBJ2-1,-,-,TRBV11-2,TGTGCCAGCAGCTCTCAAATTAGCGGGTCCAGGGGTGAGCAGTTCTTC,CASSSQISGSRGEQFF
TRBJ1-6,-,-,TRBV14,TGTGCCAGCAGCCAAGTAGGTTCACCCCTCCACTTT,CASSQVGSPLHF
TRBJ1-4,-,-,TRBV2,TGTGCCAGCAGTGGGAAAGGTGAAAAACTGTTTTTT,CASSGKGEKLFF
TRBJ2-1,TRBD2,-,TRBV5-1,TGCGCCAGCAGCTTGGCCGGACTAGCGAATGAGCAGTTCTTC,CASSLAGLANEQFF
TRBJ2-7,TRBD1,-,TRBV19,TGTGCCAGTAGTATTCGGACAGGCTACGAGCAGTACTTC,CASSIRTGYEQYF
TRBJ1-2,-,few,TRBV28,TGTGCCAGCACCCCAGGGGCAGATGTCTATGGCTACACCTTC,CASTPGADVYGYTF
TRBJ1-2,-,-,TRBV6-1,TGTGCCAGTGCGAGGGACGCCTATGGCTACACCTTC,CASARDAYGYTF
TRBJ2-1,-,hyperexpanded,TRBV5-1,TGCGCCAGCAGCGGGAGCAATGAGCAGTTCTTC,CASSGSNEQFF